Included here is one TCR beta chain sequence, with context. The sample comes from a study of blood T cell repertoires in COVID-19. The CDR3 is made up of 13 amino acids. Germline lookup yields CDR1 DFQATT and CDR2 SNEGSKA (reference sequence). The germline V and J ends were trimmed by 3 bases and 1 base, with 7 bases remaining between them. Clones were read by immunoSEQ multiplex PCR, and TCRdb kept only the in-frame ones, dropping some. The profile shows 100,000 to 150,000 clones, more than 75% of them singletons. Enrollment of patients from Seattle took place during active infection, with longitudinal follow-up.

The genes are TRBV20-1 and TRBJ1-5; D is undetermined. This TCR derives from a woman between 70 and 85 years old with COVID-19, enrolled during active disease. The material sequenced was peripheral blood. The CDR3 protein is CSASRESNQPQHF. In nucleotides, the CDR3 is TGCAGTGCTAGTCGCGAAAGCAATCAGCCCCAGCATTTT.